This is a list of T cell receptor beta chains from one sample in a study of CD8+CD57+ T cells in acquired aplastic anemia. TCRdb re-analysed the reads in MiXCR, keeping a single row per CDR3 protein. This sample has some 150,000 distinct CDR3 sequences; around 48% occur once, and the top ten carry roughly 1.2%. Source material: sorted CD4+, CD8+, or CD8+CD57+ T cells (not recorded which) from PBMCs. The receptors were sampled from a human donor with aplastic anemia. Both conserved end residues are part of each CDR3. D genes are given only for firm matches. Clone size, where shown, is once, few, many, or a class for clones that have expanded.

DNA,CDR3,D,J,V,size
TGTGCCAGCAGCCAAGTGAATCAGCCCCAGCATTTT,CASSQVNQPQHF,-,TRBJ1-5,TRBV4-2,-
TGTGCCAGCAGCGTAGCCTGGGGCTCGCAAGAGACCCAGTACTTC,CASSVAWGSQETQYF,-,TRBJ2-5,TRBV9,-
TGCAGTGCTAGAGATTTGGGGAGAAACTACGAGCAGTACTTC,CSARDLGRNYEQYF,-,TRBJ2-7,TRBV20-1,-
TGTGCCAGCAGCGCCGGACTCGAGGTGAGCGGCTACACCTTC,CASSAGLEVSGYTF,-,TRBJ1-2,TRBV9,many
TGTGCCAGCAGTGAGGCGGCTAGCGGGTGGTACGAGCAGTACTTC,CASSEAASGWYEQYF,TRBD2,TRBJ2-7,TRBV2,few
TGTGCCAGTAGTGCGAGGCAGGGATTAGGCTACACCTTC,CASSARQGLGYTF,-,TRBJ1-2,TRBV19,-
TGCGCCAGCAGCTTATCTCGTACAGGACTAGGTGAAAGACTGTTTTTT,CASSLSRTGLGERLFF,-,TRBJ1-4,TRBV5-1,-
TGTGCCAGCAGTCCTAGCGGTAGCACCGGGGAGCTGTTTTTT,CASSPSGSTGELFF,TRBD2,TRBJ2-2,TRBV12-3/TRBV12-4,many
TGTGCCAGCAACCAGGGGTGGGAGCAGTACTTC,CASNQGWEQYF,-,TRBJ2-7,TRBV2,few
TGTGCCACCAGCAGGGGGTACAATGAGCAGTTCTTC,CATSRGYNEQFF,-,TRBJ2-1,TRBV15,few
TGTGCCAGCAGCTTAGGACTCGCAGGCTCACCCGCGAACACCGGGGAGCTGTTTTTT,CASSLGLAGSPANTGELFF,-,TRBJ2-2,TRBV13,many
TGTGCCAGCAGCTTAGCCCCGAATTCACCCCTCCACTTT,CASSLAPNSPLHF,-,TRBJ1-6,TRBV7-2,few
TGTGCCACCTCAGCGGGAGCGGGGGGTACGCAGTATTTT,CATSAGAGGTQYF,TRBD2,TRBJ2-3,TRBV24-1,-
TGCGCCAGCAGCCAAGATTTTACCAGCTACGAGCAGTACTTC,CASSQDFTSYEQYF,-,TRBJ2-7,TRBV4-1,many
TGTGCCACCAGTGATTTTAGGGGTCCTTTCTACGAGCAGTACTTC,CATSDFRGPFYEQYF,-,TRBJ2-7,TRBV24-1,few
TGCAGTGCTAGACGGAGAAATAATCCGAATTCACCCCTCCACTTT,CSARRRNNPNSPLHF,-,TRBJ1-6,TRBV20-1,many
TGTGCCAGCAGTGAAGCGGGGGGGCACAATGAGCAGTTCTTC,CASSEAGGHNEQFF,-,TRBJ2-1,TRBV6-1,many
TGTGCCAGCAGTTACTCACTAGCGGGGGATTACCAAGAGACCCAGTACTTC,CASSYSLAGDYQETQYF,TRBD2,TRBJ2-5,TRBV12-3/TRBV12-4,many
TGCAGTGCTTCCGGGGGGCCGGGCACAGATACGCAGTATTTT,CSASGGPGTDTQYF,-,TRBJ2-3,TRBV20-1,many
TGCAGCGCCCCGACAGTTCCCTACGAGCAGTACTTC,CSAPTVPYEQYF,-,TRBJ2-7,TRBV20-1,-
TGTGCCAGCAGCCGGACAGGGGGGCGCAATCAGCCCCAGCATTTT,CASSRTGGRNQPQHF,TRBD1,TRBJ1-5,TRBV7-2,-
TGCGCCAGCAGTGATACAGGGAATGAGCAGTTCTTC,CASSDTGNEQFF,-,TRBJ2-1,TRBV10-1,many
TGCAGTGCTAGAACCCCGAGCGGGACACCATACGAGCAGTACTTC,CSARTPSGTPYEQYF,-,TRBJ2-7,TRBV20-1,many
TGCAGTGCCGCTCTCTACAGTCATGGCTACACCTTC,CSAALYSHGYTF,-,TRBJ1-2,TRBV20-1,-
TGCGCCAGCAGCCAAGATTTAAGTCAGCCCCAGTATTTT,CASSQDLSQPQYF,-,TRBJ2-3,TRBV4-1,-
TGTGCCAGCAGACCCCAGGGGAACACTGAAGCTTTCTTT,CASRPQGNTEAFF,-,TRBJ1-1,TRBV9,many
TGCAGCGTGAACGCCGGGACAGGGGGTAACACTGAAGCTTTCTTT,CSVNAGTGGNTEAFF,TRBD1,TRBJ1-1,TRBV29-1,-
TGTGCCAGCAGTCCGCAGGCCCTGACAGGGGCGGGAAACACCATATATTTT,CASSPQALTGAGNTIYF,TRBD1,TRBJ1-3,TRBV27,-
TGTGCCACCAGCAATGTGGGCTGGGAGACCCAGTACTTC,CATSNVGWETQYF,-,TRBJ2-5,TRBV15,few
TGTGCCAGCAGTGAGGGTTCAAGCAATCAGCCCCAGCATTTT,CASSEGSSNQPQHF,-,TRBJ1-5,TRBV2,few
TGTGCCAGCAGCCTGGGGGCGAGCGAGCAGTACTTC,CASSLGASEQYF,-,TRBJ2-7,TRBV5-6,-
TGTGCCATCAGTGAGAGGGGACAGGGAACCTCTAATTCACCCCTCCACTTT,CAISERGQGTSNSPLHF,TRBD1,TRBJ1-6,TRBV10-3,-